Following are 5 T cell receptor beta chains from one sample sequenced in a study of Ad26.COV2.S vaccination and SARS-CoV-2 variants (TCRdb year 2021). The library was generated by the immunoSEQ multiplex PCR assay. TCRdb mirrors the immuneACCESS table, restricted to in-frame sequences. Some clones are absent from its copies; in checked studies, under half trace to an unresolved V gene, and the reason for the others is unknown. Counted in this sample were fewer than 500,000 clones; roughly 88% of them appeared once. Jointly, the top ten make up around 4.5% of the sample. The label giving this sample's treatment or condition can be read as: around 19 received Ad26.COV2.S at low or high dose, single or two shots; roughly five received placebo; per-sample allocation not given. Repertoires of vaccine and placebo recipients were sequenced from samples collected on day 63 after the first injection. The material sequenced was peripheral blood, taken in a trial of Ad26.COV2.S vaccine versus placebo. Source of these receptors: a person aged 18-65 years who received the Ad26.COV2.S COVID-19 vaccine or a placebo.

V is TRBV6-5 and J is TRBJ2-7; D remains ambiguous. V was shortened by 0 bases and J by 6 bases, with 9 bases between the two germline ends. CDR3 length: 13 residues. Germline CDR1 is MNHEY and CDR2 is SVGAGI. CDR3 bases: TGTGCCAGCAGTTACTCGGACCGCGCCGAGCAGTACTTC. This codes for CASSYSDRAEQYF.

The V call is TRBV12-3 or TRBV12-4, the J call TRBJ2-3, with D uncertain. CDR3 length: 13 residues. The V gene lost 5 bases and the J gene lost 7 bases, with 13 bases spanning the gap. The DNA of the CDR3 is TGTGCCAGCAGTACTGGTAGGAGATATACGCAGTATTTT. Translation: CASSTGRRYTQYF.

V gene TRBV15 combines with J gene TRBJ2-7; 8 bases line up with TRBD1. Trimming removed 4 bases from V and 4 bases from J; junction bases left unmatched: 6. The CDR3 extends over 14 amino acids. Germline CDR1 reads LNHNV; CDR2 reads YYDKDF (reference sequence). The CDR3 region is CATSIGGQGYEQYF. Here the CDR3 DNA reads TGTGCCACCAGCATAGGCGGACAGGGTTACGAGCAGTACTTC.

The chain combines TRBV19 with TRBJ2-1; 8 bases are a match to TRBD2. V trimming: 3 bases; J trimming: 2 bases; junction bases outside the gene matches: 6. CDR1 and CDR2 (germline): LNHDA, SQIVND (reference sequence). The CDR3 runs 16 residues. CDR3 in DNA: TGTGCCAGTAGTATCTTTAGCGGGGCTGCCTACAATGAGCAGTTCTTC. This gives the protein CASSIFSGAAYNEQFF.

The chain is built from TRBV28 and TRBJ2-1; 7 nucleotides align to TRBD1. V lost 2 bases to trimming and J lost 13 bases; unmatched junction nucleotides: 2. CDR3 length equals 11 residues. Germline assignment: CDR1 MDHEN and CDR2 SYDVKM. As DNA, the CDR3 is TGTGCCAGCAGTTTAGGGGACAGACAGTTCTTC. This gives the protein CASSLGDRQFF. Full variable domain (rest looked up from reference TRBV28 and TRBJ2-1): DVKVTQSSRYLVKRTGEKVFLECVQDMDHENMFWYRQDPGLGLRLIYFSYDVKMKEKGDIPEGYSVSREKKERFSLILESASTNQTSMYLCASSLGDRQFFGPGTRLTVL.